This TCR beta chain was sequenced during a study of blood T cell repertoires in COVID-19. Overall study: The study drew acute and convalescent COVID-19 samples from the United States, Italy and Spain. T cells, B-cell-depleted T cells, or PBMCs supplied cDNA or gDNA.

TCRdb's copy holds only in-frame clones and misses some; the assay was immunoSEQ multiplex PCR. The table lists about 210,000 clones, 85% to 90% of them singletons. Trimming removed 5 bases from V and 6 bases from J; junction bases left unmatched: 6. CDR1 and CDR2 (germline): SNHLY, FYNNEI. The CDR3 contains 14 residues. The genes are TRBV2 and TRBJ1-4; 7 nucleotides line up with TRBD1. The clonotype was recovered from a man between 18 and 29 years old with active or convalescent COVID-19. The specimen sequenced was peripheral blood. The CDR3 protein is CASSLTGFYEKLFF. The CDR3 nucleotides read TGTGCCAGCAGTCTGACAGGGTTCTATGAAAAACTGTTTTTT.